This entry describes one TCR beta chain. Its antigen is undetermined. These data come from a study of Ad26.COV2.S vaccination and SARS-CoV-2 variants. General study findings and limits: Recipients of either vaccine or placebo displayed similar breadth of non-spike TCRs.

Libraries were prepared by immunoSEQ multiplex PCR; TCRdb keeps only in-frame clonotypes and omits some of them. The sample yields around 320,000 clones, around 86% seen once. There are 14 residues in the CDR3. The V end lost 7 bases, the J end lost 3 bases, and 13 bases lay between the germline ends. Germline CDR1 reads MNHEY; CDR2 reads SMNVEV (reference sequence). Stated treatment: around 19 received Ad26.COV2.S at low or high dose, single or two shots; about 5 received placebo; per-sample allocation not given. Day 63 after the first injection of vaccine or placebo was the sampling time. Boston supplied an adult donor aged 18-55 years. SARS-CoV-2 spike from the Wuhan strain was encoded by the vaccine, an Ad26 vector.

Sample: peripheral blood, taken in a trial of Ad26.COV2.S vaccine versus placebo. The chain employs TRBV27 and TRBJ2-1, with a possible D match to TRBD2 (5 bases). The receptor's source is a person between 18 and 60 years old who received the Ad26.COV2.S COVID-19 vaccine or a placebo. The CDR3 nucleotides are TGTGCCAGCAAGGCAGGACTGAACTACAATGAGCAGTTCTTC. Amino acids: CASKAGLNYNEQFF.